This entry describes one T cell receptor (beta chain). Its antigen is still unknown. Germline is not matched at one junction end, which may reflect a read error. Germline V gene data show CDR1 as SGHTA and CDR2 as FQGNSA. The CDR3 spans 13 residues. Patients affected by ophthalmopathy presented a Clinical Activity Score of at least 3, a NOSPECS grade of at least 4, and disease duration below 3 months. The data belong to a study of T cells in Graves' hyperthyroidism and ophthalmopathy. General study results and limits: The blood repertoire included most of the expanded thyroid clonotypes above 0.001.

RNA transcripts served as the template for amplifying TCR beta CDR3 regions. TCR CDR3 underwent first-round RT-PCR with the HTBI primer set. One entry per CDR3 protein, called by TCRdb with MiXCR from the multiplex PCR reads. The sample consists of about 260,000 distinct CDR3 sequences, around 22% of them appearing once. The V gene is TRBV7-2, the J gene TRBJ1-2; D is perhaps TRBD1 (5 bases). The TCR was taken from a man aged 30-40 years with Graves' ophthalmopathy. Sequencing was performed on blood. The CDR3 region is CASRLATDYGYTF. In nucleotides, the CDR3 is TGTGCCAGCCGCTTAGCGACAGATTATGGCTACACCTTC.